This TCR beta chain was captured by sequencing in a study of sequential checkpoint blockade in melanoma. Looking at the study overall: Randomization was 1:1 between first-line nivolumab→ipilimumab and ipilimumab→nivolumab. Both treatment sequences were followed by maintenance nivolumab.

The V gene end was trimmed by 3 bases and the J gene end by 5 bases; junction bases not matched to a gene: 16. Germline V lookup: CDR1 MDHEN, CDR2 SYDVKM. The length of the CDR3 is 17 residues. Noted treatment: randomized to nivolumab then ipilimumab (arm A) or the reverse (arm B). No patient had prior DNA-damaging chemotherapy. PBMC sorting kept live CD3+CD8+ cells without CD19 or CD56. Some clones are missing from TCRdb's copy, which holds only in-frame ones; the method was immunoSEQ multiplex PCR. The profile shows tens of thousands of clones, 85% to 90% of them singletons. The sample was CD8+ T cells sorted from blood (inferred from file names), taken from a patient given nivolumab and ipilimumab in sequence. The origin of this receptor is a human donor with melanoma. The V and J genes are TRBV28 and TRBJ2-7; 7 positions match TRBD1. The CDR3 region has the DNA TGTGCCAGCAGTTTCCCCCTATCGACAGGGTTAACGGACGAGCAGTACTTC. Its protein product is CASSFPLSTGLTDEQYF.